The present entry profiles one T cell receptor (beta chain) with its context. Its antigen is unknown. A CD45RO-CCR7+CD27+CD95- phenotype identified naive CD8+ T cells. This record comes from a study of CXCR3-negative and CXCR3-positive naive CD8 T cells. The authors prepared UMI-labeled TRB cDNA libraries by 5' RACE. TCRdb processed the 5' RACE reads again and assigns one entry to each CDR3 protein, with no DNA. The sample's table shows roughly 120,000 distinct CDR3 sequences. CDR3 size: 15 residues. Germline lookup yields CDR1 SGHRS and CDR2 YFSETQ. Study-wide results and limits: More hydrophobic TRB CDR3s were found in CXCR3-positive naive cells than in CXCR3-negative naive cells. After cryopreservation, expression of CXCR3 was partially reduced, and most assays were run with fresh PBMCs. Similar TRBV-TRBJ usage characterized naive CXCR3-negative and CXCR3-positive cells; memory cells differed.

The rearrangement uses TRBV5-1 and TRBJ2-7; TCRdb calls TRBD1, which cannot be checked without DNA. The origin of this receptor is a human donor in good health. Some clones in this sample may be carry-over from other donors' samples. The sequenced material came from naive CXCR3+ CD8+ T cells from blood. Indicated subset: CD45RO-CCR7+CD27+CD95- naive CD8+ T cells expressing CXCR3 (TNR3+). CDR3: CASSLTYQGAVEQYF.